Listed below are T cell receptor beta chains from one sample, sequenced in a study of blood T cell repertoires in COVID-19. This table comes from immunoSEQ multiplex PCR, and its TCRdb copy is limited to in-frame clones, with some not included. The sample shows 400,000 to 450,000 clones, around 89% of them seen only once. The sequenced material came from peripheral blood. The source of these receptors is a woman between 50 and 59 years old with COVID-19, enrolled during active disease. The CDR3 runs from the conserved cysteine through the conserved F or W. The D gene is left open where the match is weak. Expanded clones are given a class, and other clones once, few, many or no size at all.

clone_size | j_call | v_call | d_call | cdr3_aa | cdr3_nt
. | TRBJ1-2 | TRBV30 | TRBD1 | CAWSVAGGNSYGYTF | TGTGCCTGGAGTGTAGCAGGGGGCAACTCCTATGGCTACACCTTC
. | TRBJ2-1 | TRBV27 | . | CASSLWTASSYNEQFF | TGTGCCAGCAGTCTATGGACAGCTAGCTCCTACAATGAGCAGTTCTTC
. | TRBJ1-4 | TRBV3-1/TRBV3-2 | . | CASSPDGNYEKLFF | TGTGCCAGCAGCCCGGACGGGAACTATGAAAAACTGTTTTTT
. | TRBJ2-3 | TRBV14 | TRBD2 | CASSQRTIAGPGGRTDTQYF | TGTGCCAGCAGCCAGCGCACGATAGCGGGTCCGGGAGGGCGCACAGATACGCAGTATTTT
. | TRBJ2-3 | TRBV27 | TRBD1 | CASRGRDRGTDTQYF | TGTGCCAGCAGGGGCCGGGACAGGGGAACAGATACGCAGTATTTT
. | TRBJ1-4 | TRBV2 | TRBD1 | CASRDRGEKLFF | TGTGCCAGCCGGGACAGGGGGGAAAAACTGTTTTTT
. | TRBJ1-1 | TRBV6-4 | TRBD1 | CASSPSGTGGIGEAFF | TGTGCCAGCAGTCCATCCGGGACAGGGGGAATCGGTGAAGCTTTCTTT
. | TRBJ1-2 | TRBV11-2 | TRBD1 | CASSLGQGEGGYTF | TGTGCCAGCAGCTTGGGTCAGGGGGAAGGGGGCTACACCTTC
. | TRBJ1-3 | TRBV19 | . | CASSQTRGSGNTIYF | TGTGCCAGTAGCCAGACCAGGGGTTCTGGAAACACCATATATTTT
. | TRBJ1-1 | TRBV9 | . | CASSSRREGPFF | TGTGCCAGCAGCTCTAGGAGGGAGGGACCTTTCTTT
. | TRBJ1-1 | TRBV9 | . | CASSVATSRTEAFF | TGTGCCAGCAGCGTAGCGACAAGCAGGACTGAAGCTTTCTTT
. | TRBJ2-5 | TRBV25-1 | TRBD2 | CARLTSGEETQYF | TGTGCCAGGTTGACTAGCGGTGAAGAGACCCAGTACTTC
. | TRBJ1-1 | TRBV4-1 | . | CASSQGLGSTEAFF | TGCGCCAGCAGCCAAGGACTCGGGTCTACTGAAGCTTTCTTT
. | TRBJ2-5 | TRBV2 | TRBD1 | CASRYRTGEEETQYF | TGTGCCAGCAGATATAGGACAGGGGAGGAAGAGACCCAGTACTTC
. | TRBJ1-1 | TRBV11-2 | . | CASSPIMAGENTEAFF | TGTGCCAGCAGCCCTATAATGGCAGGGGAGAACACTGAAGCTTTCTTT
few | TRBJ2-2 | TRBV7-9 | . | CASSSPGLGGPGELFF | TGTGCCAGCAGCTCGCCGGGCCTTGGAGGGCCCGGGGAGCTGTTTTTT
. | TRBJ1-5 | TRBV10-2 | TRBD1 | CASTSGTGLQPQHF | TGCGCCAGCACTAGCGGGACAGGTCTTCAGCCCCAGCATTTT
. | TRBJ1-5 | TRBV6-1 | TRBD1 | CASSERTGRGDQPQHF | TGTGCCAGCAGTGAACGGACAGGGAGAGGCGATCAGCCCCAGCATTTT
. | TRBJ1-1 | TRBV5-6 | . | CASSFPTGEAFF | TGTGCCAGCAGCTTTCCGACGGGTGAAGCTTTCTTT
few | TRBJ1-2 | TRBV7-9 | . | CASSLGGQLVGYTF | TGTGCCAGCAGCTTAGGGGGACAACTTGTAGGCTACACCTTC
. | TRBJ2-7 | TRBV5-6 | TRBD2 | CASSLKGVAGRSYYEQYF | TGTGCCAGCAGCCTAAAGGGAGTAGCGGGGCGGTCTTATTACGAGCAGTACTTC
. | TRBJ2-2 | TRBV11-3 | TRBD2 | CASSLEAGGRSGELFF | TGTGCCAGCAGCTTAGAAGCGGGGGGGAGAAGCGGGGAGCTGTTTTTT
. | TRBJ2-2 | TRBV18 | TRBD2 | CASSPSGTSGNTGELFF | TGTGCCAGCTCACCCTCCGGGACTAGCGGTAACACCGGGGAGCTGTTTTTT
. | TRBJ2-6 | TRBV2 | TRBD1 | CASRTGTGANVLTF | TGTGCCAGCAGGACAGGGACCGGGGCCAACGTCCTGACTTTC
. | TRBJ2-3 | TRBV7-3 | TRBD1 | CASSPQQGSQYF | TGTGCCAGCAGCCCGCAACAGGGGTCGCAGTATTTT
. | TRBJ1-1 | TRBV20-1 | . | CSASGSTEAFF | TGCAGTGCTAGCGGTAGCACTGAAGCTTTCTTT
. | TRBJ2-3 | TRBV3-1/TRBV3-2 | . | CASSQSTGTLLTDTQYF | TGTGCCAGCAGCCAAAGTACAGGGACCTTACTCACAGATACGCAGTATTTT
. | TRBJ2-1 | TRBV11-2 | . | CASASEGSYNEQFF | TGTGCCAGCGCCTCAGAGGGCTCCTACAATGAGCAGTTCTTC
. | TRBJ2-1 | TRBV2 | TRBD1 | CASSEGTGEFNEQFF | TGTGCCAGCAGTGAGGGGACAGGGGAATTTAATGAGCAGTTCTTC
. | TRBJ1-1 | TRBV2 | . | CASAQLGQSKAFF | TGTGCCAGCGCCCAGTTAGGACAGTCGAAAGCTTTCTTT
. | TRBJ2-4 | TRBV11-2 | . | CASSSVRGQGYF | TGTGCCAGCAGCTCAGTGCGGGGGCAGGGGTACTTC
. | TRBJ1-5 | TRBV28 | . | CASSSPSFKAGWNQPQHF | TGTGCCAGCAGTTCCCCATCCTTTAAGGCGGGTTGGAATCAGCCCCAGCATTTT
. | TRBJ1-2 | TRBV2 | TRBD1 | CASPRGTGKVGRGYTF | TGTGCCAGCCCTCGCGGGACAGGGAAAGTGGGCCGTGGCTACACCTTC
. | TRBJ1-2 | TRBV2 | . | CASIEGVNGYTF | TGTGCCAGCATAGAGGGGGTTAATGGCTACACCTTC
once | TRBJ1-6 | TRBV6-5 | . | CATMGAGNSPLHF | TGTGCCACCATGGGGGCAGGGAATTCACCCCTCCACTTT
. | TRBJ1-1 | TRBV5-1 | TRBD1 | CASSLTGGWTNTEAFF | TGCGCCAGCAGCTTAACAGGGGGCTGGACGAACACTGAAGCTTTCTTT
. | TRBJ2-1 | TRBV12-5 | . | CASGLRGNNEQFF | TGTGCTAGTGGTTTGAGGGGAAACAATGAGCAGTTCTTC
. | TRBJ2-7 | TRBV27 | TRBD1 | CASSTILNRGSSYEQYF | TGTGCCAGCAGTACTATACTTAACAGGGGGTCCTCCTACGAGCAGTACTTC
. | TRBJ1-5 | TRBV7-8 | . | CASSLQGGALNQPQHF | TGTGCCAGCAGCTTACAAGGGGGTGCCCTCAATCAGCCCCAGCATTTT
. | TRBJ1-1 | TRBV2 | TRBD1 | CASKNDRDDTEAFF | TGTGCCAGCAAGAACGACAGGGATGACACTGAAGCTTTCTTT
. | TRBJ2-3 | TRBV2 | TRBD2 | CASGGSGASTDTQYF | TGTGCCAGCGGGGGAAGCGGGGCATCGACAGATACGCAGTATTTT
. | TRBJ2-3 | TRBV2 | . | CASRVGGDTDTQYF | TGTGCCAGCAGGGTAGGGGGAGACACAGATACGCAGTATTTT
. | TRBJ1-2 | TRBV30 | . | CAWSVTGPGYTF | TGTGCCTGGAGTGTTACTGGGCCAGGCTACACCTTC
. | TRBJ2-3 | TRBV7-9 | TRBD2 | CASSLDGGRQYF | TGTGCCAGCAGCTTAGACGGGGGGAGGCAGTATTTT
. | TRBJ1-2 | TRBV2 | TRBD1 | CASAGGQGGRGYTF | TGTGCCAGCGCAGGTGGACAGGGTGGTAGAGGCTACACCTTC